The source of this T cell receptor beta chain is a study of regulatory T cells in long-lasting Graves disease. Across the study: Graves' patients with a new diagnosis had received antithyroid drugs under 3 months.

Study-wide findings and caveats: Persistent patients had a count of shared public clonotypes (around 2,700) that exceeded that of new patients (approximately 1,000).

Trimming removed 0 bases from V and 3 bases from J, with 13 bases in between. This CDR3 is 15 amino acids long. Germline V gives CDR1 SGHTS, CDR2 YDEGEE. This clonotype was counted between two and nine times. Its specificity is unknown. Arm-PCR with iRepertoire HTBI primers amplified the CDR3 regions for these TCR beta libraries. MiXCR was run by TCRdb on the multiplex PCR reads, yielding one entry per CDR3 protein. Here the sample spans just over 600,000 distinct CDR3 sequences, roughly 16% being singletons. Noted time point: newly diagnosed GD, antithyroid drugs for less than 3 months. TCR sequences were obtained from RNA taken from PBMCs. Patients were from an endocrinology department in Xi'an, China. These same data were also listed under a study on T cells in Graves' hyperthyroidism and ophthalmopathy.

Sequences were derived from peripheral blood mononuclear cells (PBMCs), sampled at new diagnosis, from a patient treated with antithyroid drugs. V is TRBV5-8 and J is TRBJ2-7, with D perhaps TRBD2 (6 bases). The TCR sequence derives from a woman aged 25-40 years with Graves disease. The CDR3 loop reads CASSLVASAYYEQYF. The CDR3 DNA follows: TGTGCCAGCAGCTTGGTAGCTAGCGCGTACTACGAGCAGTACTTC.